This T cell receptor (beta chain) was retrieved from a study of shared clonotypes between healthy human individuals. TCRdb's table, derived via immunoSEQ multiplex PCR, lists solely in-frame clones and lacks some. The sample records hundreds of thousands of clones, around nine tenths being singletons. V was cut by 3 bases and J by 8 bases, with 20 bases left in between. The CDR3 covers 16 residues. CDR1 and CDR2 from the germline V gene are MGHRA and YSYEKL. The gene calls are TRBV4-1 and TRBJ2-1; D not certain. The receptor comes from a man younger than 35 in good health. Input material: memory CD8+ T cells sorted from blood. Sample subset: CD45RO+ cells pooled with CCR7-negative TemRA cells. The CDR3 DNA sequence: TGCGCCAGCAGCCAGATATCGGCCTCCTTTTGGGATGAGCAGTTCTTC. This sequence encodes CASSQISASFWDEQFF.